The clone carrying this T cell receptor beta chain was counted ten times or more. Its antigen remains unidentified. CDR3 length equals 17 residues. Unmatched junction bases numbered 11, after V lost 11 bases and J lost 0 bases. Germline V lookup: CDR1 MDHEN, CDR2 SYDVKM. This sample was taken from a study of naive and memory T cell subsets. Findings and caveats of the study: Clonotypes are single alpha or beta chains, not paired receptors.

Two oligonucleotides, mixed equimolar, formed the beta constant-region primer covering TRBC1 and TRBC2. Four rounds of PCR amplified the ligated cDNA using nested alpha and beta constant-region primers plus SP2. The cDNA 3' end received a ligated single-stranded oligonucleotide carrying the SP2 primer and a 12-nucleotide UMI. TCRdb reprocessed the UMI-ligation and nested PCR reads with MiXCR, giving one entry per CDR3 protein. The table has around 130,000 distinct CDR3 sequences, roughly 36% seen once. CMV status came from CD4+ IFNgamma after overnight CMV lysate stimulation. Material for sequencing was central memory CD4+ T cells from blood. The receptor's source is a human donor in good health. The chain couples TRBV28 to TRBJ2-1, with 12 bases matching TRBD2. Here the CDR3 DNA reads TGTGCCGGGACGACTAGCGGGAGCCCAAGCTCCTACAATGAGCAGTTCTTC. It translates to CAGTTSGSPSSYNEQFF. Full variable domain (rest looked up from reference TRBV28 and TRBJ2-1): DVKVTQSSRYLVKRTGEKVFLECVQDMDHENMFWYRQDPGLGLRLIYFSYDVKMKEKGDIPEGYSVSREKKERFSLILESASTNQTSMYLCAGTTSGSPSSYNEQFFGPGTRLTVL.